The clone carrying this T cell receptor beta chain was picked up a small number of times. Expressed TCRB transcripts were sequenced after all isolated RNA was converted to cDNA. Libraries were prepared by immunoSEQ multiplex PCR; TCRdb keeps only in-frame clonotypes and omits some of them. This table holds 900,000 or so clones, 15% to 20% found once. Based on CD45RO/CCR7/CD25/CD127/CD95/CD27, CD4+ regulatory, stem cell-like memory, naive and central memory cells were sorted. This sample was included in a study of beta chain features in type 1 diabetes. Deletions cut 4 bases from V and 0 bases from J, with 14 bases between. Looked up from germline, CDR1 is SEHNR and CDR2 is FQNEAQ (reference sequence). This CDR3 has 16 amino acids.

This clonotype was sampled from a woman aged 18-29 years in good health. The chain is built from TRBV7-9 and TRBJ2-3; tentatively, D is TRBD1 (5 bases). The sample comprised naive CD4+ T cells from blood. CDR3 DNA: TGTGCCAGCAGCTCTAAAGGTACAGGAAGCACAGATACGCAGTATTTT. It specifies CASSSKGTGSTDTQYF.